Listed below are T cell receptor beta chains from one sample, sequenced in a study of T cell repertoires in cytomegalovirus infection. TCRdb recomputed calls from the reads with MiXCR, one row per CDR3 protein. The repertoire consists of under 150,000 distinct CDR3 sequences, with over 30% occurring once and the leading ten covering roughly two fifths. Their specific antigens are unknown. The sample in question was CD8+ T cells from cultured PBMCs, obtained from culture after CMV antigen stimulation. These receptors were collected from a human donor in good health (CMV status not recorded). Some clones in this sample may be carry-over from other donors' samples. Both conserved end residues are part of each CDR3. D genes are given only for firm matches. Where a row states a size, it is once, few, many or the class of an expanded clone; other rows omit it.

d_call: TRBD1; cdr3_length: 15; v_call: TRBV28; j_call: TRBJ1-5; clone_size: -; cdr3_aa: CASISYGTGNQPQHF; cdr3_nt: TGTGCCAGCATATCCTATGGGACAGGCAATCAGCCCCAGCATTTT
d_call: -; cdr3_length: 16; v_call: TRBV6-5; j_call: TRBJ2-5; clone_size: few; cdr3_aa: CASSYSGDNPQETQYF; cdr3_nt: TGTGCCAGCAGTTACTCGGGGGACAACCCCCAGGAGACCCAGTACTTC
d_call: -; cdr3_length: 15; v_call: TRBV15; j_call: TRBJ2-7; clone_size: -; cdr3_aa: CATSRDRYVGNEQYF; cdr3_nt: TGTGCCACCAGCAGAGATCGTTACGTGGGGAACGAGCAGTACTTC
d_call: -; cdr3_length: 18; v_call: TRBV10-3; j_call: TRBJ1-5; clone_size: -; cdr3_aa: CATGGGATAGSINQPQHF; cdr3_nt: TGTGCCACCGGGGGTGGGGCGACGGCAGGGAGTATTAATCAGCCCCAGCATTTT
d_call: TRBD2; cdr3_length: 16; v_call: TRBV7-9; j_call: TRBJ2-3; clone_size: few; cdr3_aa: CASSQPLAGGPSTQYF; cdr3_nt: TGTGCCAGCAGCCAACCGTTAGCGGGGGGCCCAAGTACGCAGTATTTT
d_call: -; cdr3_length: 15; v_call: TRBV20-1; j_call: TRBJ2-3; clone_size: few; cdr3_aa: CSARDHGVSTDTQYF; cdr3_nt: TGCAGTGCTAGAGATCACGGGGTTAGCACAGATACGCAGTATTTT
d_call: TRBD1; cdr3_length: 15; v_call: TRBV2; j_call: TRBJ2-3; clone_size: -; cdr3_aa: CASREQGAITDTQYF; cdr3_nt: TGTGCCAGCAGGGAACAGGGGGCGATCACAGATACGCAGTATTTT
d_call: -; cdr3_length: 15; v_call: TRBV7-2; j_call: TRBJ2-7; clone_size: -; cdr3_aa: CASSLDQGIGREQYF; cdr3_nt: TGTGCCAGCAGCTTAGACCAGGGCATAGGTCGCGAGCAGTACTTC
d_call: TRBD2; cdr3_length: 13; v_call: TRBV5-1; j_call: TRBJ2-7; clone_size: few; cdr3_aa: CASREILAREQYF; cdr3_nt: TGCGCCAGCAGGGAAATACTAGCGCGCGAGCAGTACTTC
d_call: -; cdr3_length: 15; v_call: TRBV4-1; j_call: TRBJ1-1; clone_size: -; cdr3_aa: CASSRVDDGNTEAFF; cdr3_nt: TGCGCCAGTAGCCGGGTAGATGACGGGAACACTGAAGCTTTCTTT
d_call: -; cdr3_length: 16; v_call: TRBV19; j_call: TRBJ2-1; clone_size: -; cdr3_aa: CASSPSPTVSYNEQFF; cdr3_nt: TGTGCCAGTAGCCCTTCACCTACTGTCTCCTACAATGAGCAGTTCTTC
d_call: TRBD2; cdr3_length: 17; v_call: TRBV14; j_call: TRBJ2-3; clone_size: -; cdr3_aa: CASSQDVGRGGTDTQYF; cdr3_nt: TGTGCCAGCAGCCAAGATGTAGGACGGGGGGGCACAGATACGCAGTATTTT
d_call: -; cdr3_length: 17; v_call: TRBV10-3; j_call: TRBJ2-3; clone_size: many; cdr3_aa: CAISEFGKAVGTDTQYF; cdr3_nt: TGTGCCATCAGTGAGTTCGGGAAGGCTGTGGGGACAGATACGCAGTATTTT
d_call: -; cdr3_length: 13; v_call: TRBV24-1; j_call: TRBJ2-7; clone_size: -; cdr3_aa: CATASGSSYEQYF; cdr3_nt: TGTGCCACCGCCTCGGGGAGCTCCTACGAGCAGTACTTC
d_call: -; cdr3_length: 13; v_call: TRBV27; j_call: TRBJ1-1; clone_size: many; cdr3_aa: CASSFGLSAEAFF; cdr3_nt: TGTGCCAGCAGTTTTGGACTTAGCGCTGAAGCTTTCTTT
d_call: TRBD2; cdr3_length: 17; v_call: TRBV7-9; j_call: TRBJ2-2; clone_size: few; cdr3_aa: CASSFGRGGANTGELFF; cdr3_nt: TGTGCCAGCAGCTTTGGACGCGGGGGAGCGAACACCGGGGAGCTGTTTTTT
d_call: -; cdr3_length: 15; v_call: TRBV9; j_call: TRBJ2-7; clone_size: few; cdr3_aa: CASSPREGFYYEQYF; cdr3_nt: TGTGCCAGCAGCCCCCGAGAGGGGTTCTACTACGAGCAGTACTTC
d_call: -; cdr3_length: 13; v_call: TRBV7-9; j_call: TRBJ2-7; clone_size: -; cdr3_aa: CASSPAGTYEQYF; cdr3_nt: TGTGCCAGCAGCCCGGCGGGAACGTACGAGCAGTACTTC
d_call: TRBD1; cdr3_length: 18; v_call: TRBV7-4; j_call: TRBJ2-3; clone_size: once; cdr3_aa: CASSFPGQGARGTDTQYF; cdr3_nt: TGTGCCAGCAGCTTTCCGGGACAGGGGGCGCGTGGCACAGATACGCAGTATTTT
d_call: TRBD2; cdr3_length: 19; v_call: TRBV29-1; j_call: TRBJ2-5; clone_size: -; cdr3_aa: CSVELLWLAGGYDRETQYF; cdr3_nt: TGCAGCGTTGAACTTCTCTGGCTAGCGGGGGGGTACGACCGAGAGACCCAGTACTTC
d_call: TRBD1; cdr3_length: 18; v_call: TRBV27; j_call: TRBJ2-7; clone_size: -; cdr3_aa: CASSLSTPGQGASYEQYF; cdr3_nt: TGTGCCAGCAGTTTATCTACGCCGGGACAGGGGGCCTCCTACGAGCAGTACTTC
d_call: -; cdr3_length: 14; v_call: TRBV7-9; j_call: TRBJ2-3; clone_size: many; cdr3_aa: CASSLTGGTDTQYF; cdr3_nt: TGTGCCAGCAGCTTAACCGGGGGTACAGATACGCAGTATTTT
d_call: -; cdr3_length: 15; v_call: TRBV12-3/TRBV12-4; j_call: TRBJ2-2; clone_size: -; cdr3_aa: CASRRLSTNTGELFF; cdr3_nt: TGTGCCAGCAGAAGATTAAGTACGAACACCGGGGAGCTGTTTTTT
d_call: TRBD1; cdr3_length: 14; v_call: TRBV5-6; j_call: TRBJ1-1; clone_size: -; cdr3_aa: CASSRGTGGAEAFF; cdr3_nt: TGTGCCAGCAGCCGCGGGACAGGAGGTGCTGAAGCTTTCTTT
d_call: TRBD1; cdr3_length: 16; v_call: TRBV2; j_call: TRBJ2-7; clone_size: many; cdr3_aa: CASTGTDQAFTYEQYF; cdr3_nt: TGTGCCAGCACCGGGACAGATCAAGCTTTTACCTACGAGCAGTACTTC
d_call: TRBD2; cdr3_length: 15; v_call: TRBV12-3/TRBV12-4; j_call: TRBJ2-5; clone_size: -; cdr3_aa: CASSTVTSGEETQYF; cdr3_nt: TGTGCCAGCAGTACAGTGACTAGCGGGGAAGAGACCCAGTACTTC
d_call: TRBD2; cdr3_length: 15; v_call: TRBV7-8; j_call: TRBJ2-1; clone_size: many; cdr3_aa: CASSSARGGINEQFF; cdr3_nt: TGTGCCAGCAGCTCCGCCCGCGGGGGGATAAATGAGCAGTTCTTC
d_call: TRBD1; cdr3_length: 13; v_call: TRBV7-8; j_call: TRBJ2-7; clone_size: few; cdr3_aa: CASGRDRVYEQYF; cdr3_nt: TGTGCCAGCGGTAGGGACAGGGTCTACGAGCAGTACTTC
d_call: TRBD1; cdr3_length: 16; v_call: TRBV27; j_call: TRBJ1-1; clone_size: -; cdr3_aa: CASSSRQGWRNTEAFF; cdr3_nt: TGTGCCAGCAGTTCTCGACAGGGATGGAGGAACACTGAAGCTTTCTTT
d_call: -; cdr3_length: 16; v_call: TRBV7-9; j_call: TRBJ1-4; clone_size: -; cdr3_aa: CASSLSQLGLNEKLFF; cdr3_nt: TGTGCCAGCAGCCTCAGCCAACTGGGACTGAATGAAAAACTGTTTTTT
d_call: -; cdr3_length: 16; v_call: TRBV28; j_call: TRBJ2-3; clone_size: -; cdr3_aa: CASSFFSGLESDTQYF; cdr3_nt: TGTGCCAGCAGCTTCTTTTCGGGGCTGGAGTCAGATACGCAGTATTTT
d_call: -; cdr3_length: 15; v_call: TRBV6-2/TRBV6-3; j_call: TRBJ2-5; clone_size: few; cdr3_aa: CASSAGESDQETQYF; cdr3_nt: TGTGCCAGCAGCGCGGGCGAGAGTGACCAAGAGACCCAGTACTTC
d_call: TRBD1; cdr3_length: 15; v_call: TRBV5-1; j_call: TRBJ1-2; clone_size: -; cdr3_aa: CASKTGGTINYGYTF; cdr3_nt: TGCGCCAGCAAGACAGGGGGTACTATTAACTATGGCTACACCTTC
d_call: TRBD2; cdr3_length: 17; v_call: TRBV6-6; j_call: TRBJ2-3; clone_size: few; cdr3_aa: CASSYSASGGWADTQYF; cdr3_nt: TGTGCCAGCAGTTACTCGGCTAGCGGGGGGTGGGCAGATACGCAGTATTTT
d_call: -; cdr3_length: 18; v_call: TRBV4-1; j_call: TRBJ2-3; clone_size: -; cdr3_aa: CASSPLGSNLLSTDTQYF; cdr3_nt: TGCGCCAGCAGCCCTTTGGGCTCCAATCTACTTAGCACAGATACGCAGTATTTT
d_call: TRBD1; cdr3_length: 15; v_call: TRBV7-4; j_call: TRBJ1-4; clone_size: -; cdr3_aa: CASSLAGQENEKLFF; cdr3_nt: TGTGCCAGCAGCTTAGCGGGACAGGAGAATGAAAAACTGTTTTTT
d_call: -; cdr3_length: 16; v_call: TRBV6-6; j_call: TRBJ1-5; clone_size: -; cdr3_aa: CASSYVVGFGDQPQHF; cdr3_nt: TGTGCCAGCAGTTACGTCGTTGGGTTCGGGGATCAGCCCCAGCATTTT
d_call: -; cdr3_length: 16; v_call: TRBV7-2; j_call: TRBJ2-2; clone_size: many; cdr3_aa: CASSHGTDFYTGELFF; cdr3_nt: TGTGCCAGCAGCCACGGGACGGACTTTTACACCGGGGAGCTGTTTTTT
d_call: -; cdr3_length: 16; v_call: TRBV6-5; j_call: TRBJ2-1; clone_size: few; cdr3_aa: CASSYSSGGEYNEQFF; cdr3_nt: TGTGCCAGCAGTTACTCTTCAGGCGGGGAGTACAATGAGCAGTTCTTC
d_call: -; cdr3_length: 16; v_call: TRBV7-2; j_call: TRBJ2-7; clone_size: many; cdr3_aa: CASSLGVTENSYEQYF; cdr3_nt: TGTGCCAGCAGCTTAGGGGTTACAGAAAACTCCTACGAGCAGTACTTC
d_call: -; cdr3_length: 15; v_call: TRBV19; j_call: TRBJ2-1; clone_size: -; cdr3_aa: CASSIDPGGLNEQFF; cdr3_nt: TGTGCCAGTAGTATAGATCCGGGCGGTCTTAATGAGCAGTTCTTC
d_call: -; cdr3_length: 12; v_call: TRBV10-2; j_call: TRBJ1-1; clone_size: many; cdr3_aa: CASSEIPGEAFF; cdr3_nt: TGCGCCAGCAGTGAGATCCCAGGGGAAGCTTTCTTT
d_call: -; cdr3_length: 15; v_call: TRBV29-1; j_call: TRBJ2-3; clone_size: -; cdr3_aa: CSVDKGGRRTDTQYF; cdr3_nt: TGCAGCGTTGATAAGGGGGGGCGCAGGACAGATACGCAGTATTTT
d_call: TRBD1; cdr3_length: 14; v_call: TRBV7-6; j_call: TRBJ1-1; clone_size: -; cdr3_aa: CASSFQGVPTEAFF; cdr3_nt: TGTGCCAGCAGCTTCCAGGGGGTCCCCACTGAAGCTTTCTTT
d_call: -; cdr3_length: 13; v_call: TRBV7-7; j_call: TRBJ1-6; clone_size: -; cdr3_aa: CASSLDRNSPLHF; cdr3_nt: TGTGCTAGCAGCTTAGATCGAAATTCACCCCTCCACTTT
d_call: -; cdr3_length: 11; v_call: TRBV7-9; j_call: TRBJ2-7; clone_size: few; cdr3_aa: CASSYTYEQYF; cdr3_nt: TGTGCCAGCAGCTACACCTACGAGCAGTACTTC
d_call: -; cdr3_length: 16; v_call: TRBV7-2; j_call: TRBJ2-5; clone_size: many; cdr3_aa: CASSLGRGAFGETQYF; cdr3_nt: TGTGCCAGCAGCTTAGGGCGCGGGGCATTCGGGGAGACCCAGTACTTC
d_call: -; cdr3_length: 14; v_call: TRBV25-1; j_call: TRBJ2-5; clone_size: -; cdr3_aa: CASSDIRDGETQYF; cdr3_nt: TGTGCCAGCAGTGACATCCGGGACGGGGAGACCCAGTACTTC
d_call: TRBD2; cdr3_length: 17; v_call: TRBV19; j_call: TRBJ2-3; clone_size: few; cdr3_aa: CASSLGLAGTTTDTQYF; cdr3_nt: TGTGCCAGTAGTCTCGGACTAGCGGGGACGACCACAGATACGCAGTATTTT
d_call: -; cdr3_length: 13; v_call: TRBV6-4; j_call: TRBJ2-2; clone_size: few; cdr3_aa: CASSTGNTGELFF; cdr3_nt: TGTGCCAGCTCCACAGGGAACACCGGGGAGCTGTTTTTT
d_call: TRBD2; cdr3_length: 15; v_call: TRBV27; j_call: TRBJ2-5; clone_size: many; cdr3_aa: CASSLLAGGQETQYF; cdr3_nt: TGTGCCAGCAGTTTACTAGCGGGGGGCCAAGAGACCCAGTACTTC
d_call: -; cdr3_length: 15; v_call: TRBV6-1; j_call: TRBJ2-2; clone_size: -; cdr3_aa: CTSSEALGNTGELFF; cdr3_nt: TGTACCAGCAGTGAAGCGCTGGGGAACACCGGGGAGCTGTTTTTT
d_call: -; cdr3_length: 13; v_call: TRBV7-9; j_call: TRBJ2-7; clone_size: few; cdr3_aa: CASSPDSTYEQYF; cdr3_nt: TGTGCCAGCAGCCCAGACAGTACCTACGAGCAGTACTTC
d_call: TRBD2; cdr3_length: 16; v_call: TRBV7-9; j_call: TRBJ2-1; clone_size: few; cdr3_aa: CASSPQQRGSYNEQFF; cdr3_nt: TGTGCCAGCAGCCCACAACAGCGGGGCTCCTACAATGAGCAGTTCTTC
d_call: -; cdr3_length: 16; v_call: TRBV7-8; j_call: TRBJ2-7; clone_size: many; cdr3_aa: CASSLAADFSAYEQYF; cdr3_nt: TGTGCCAGCAGCTTAGCTGCGGACTTTTCTGCCTACGAGCAGTACTTC
d_call: -; cdr3_length: 16; v_call: TRBV7-3; j_call: TRBJ1-1; clone_size: -; cdr3_aa: CAGTPRVRFTNTEAFF; cdr3_nt: TGTGCCGGCACCCCCCGGGTGAGATTCACGAACACTGAAGCTTTCTTT
d_call: -; cdr3_length: 16; v_call: TRBV20-1; j_call: TRBJ1-6; clone_size: few; cdr3_aa: CSARTLGNTPHSPLHF; cdr3_nt: TGCAGTGCCCGGACACTGGGAAACACTCCACATTCACCCCTCCACTTT
d_call: -; cdr3_length: 20; v_call: TRBV11-2; j_call: TRBJ2-3; clone_size: many; cdr3_aa: CASSGVGDNFAGASTDTQYF; cdr3_nt: TGTGCCAGCAGCGGGGTGGGGGATAATTTTGCGGGCGCTAGCACAGATACGCAGTATTTT
d_call: -; cdr3_length: 15; v_call: TRBV19; j_call: TRBJ1-1; clone_size: -; cdr3_aa: CASSIEGQANTEAFF; cdr3_nt: TGTGCCAGTAGTATAGAGGGACAAGCCAACACTGAAGCTTTCTTT
d_call: -; cdr3_length: 16; v_call: TRBV7-9; j_call: TRBJ2-3; clone_size: -; cdr3_aa: CASSLENFSPTDTQYF; cdr3_nt: TGTGCCAGCAGCTTAGAGAACTTTTCACCCACAGATACGCAGTATTTT